This T cell receptor (beta chain) was obtained from a study of tumor-infiltrating lymphocytes in primary liver carcinoma (TCRdb year 2017). Notes on the research overall: The five patients, three men and two women aged 30 to 69 years, had hepatocellular carcinoma (four) or combined HCC and intrahepatic cholangiocarcinoma (one). High reproducibility was observed for the technical replicate repertoires, with mean shared-clone rates approximately 0.92 and correlation coefficients above 0.95. Samples yielded roughly 3.5 to 7.13 million productive TCRbeta reads; read depth did not differ significantly between tissue types. For each liver tumor, the study sampled five regions along with adjacent normal tissue and blood, and applied TCRbeta repertoire sequencing, expression microarrays and whole-exome sequencing. A total of some 35 specimens from 5 patients underwent TCRbeta repertoire sequencing, comprising about 25 tumor regions, 5 adjacent noncancerous liver tissues and 5 peripheral blood samples. Tumors of the five patients were stage T1-T3 N0M0 with maximum diameters of roughly 4.2 to 10 cm. The 20 to 30 tumor region samples were profiled with Agilent mRNA microarrays so that TCRbeta repertoire diversity could be related to the local molecular phenotype.

Without any cell sorting, total RNA and DNA were co-extracted from about 20-30 mg of bulk tissue using the AllPrep DNA/RNA mini kit. Between late 2015 and early 2016, a handful of patients in China with histopathologically diagnosed primary liver carcinoma had their tumors surgically resected. At the time of sampling, the patients were treatment-naive and had chronic HBV infection. Five spatially separated regions were sampled from each tumor: the superior, inferior, left-lateral and right-lateral poles, plus the tumor centre. According to histology, viable tumor cells made up more than 85% of every tumor sample. Pieces of fresh tumor and adjacent tissue were cut in half, with one half kept in RNAlater at -80 degrees C and the other half sent for histology. General study outcomes and caveats: Only about 7.5-24% of top clones were present in all five regions of a tumor, suggesting spatial heterogeneity of tumor-infiltrating T cells. Pairs of tumor regions showed greater repertoire overlap (mean about 35%) than tumor-adjacent pairs (roughly 17%) or tumor-blood pairs (around 15%), which is consistent with antigen-driven expansion. Bulk unsorted samples precluded comparing CD4+ and CD8+ T cell repertoires. A significantly larger repertoire fraction was made up by the top 250 clones in tumors than in blood (p = 0.039). Only the TCR beta chain was sequenced, so true repertoire diversity is likely underestimated because unpaired alpha chains were not captured. The study included only five patients, and the authors note findings should be validated in a larger study.

This clonotype was counted between two and nine times. There is no known antigen for this receptor. No much larger clonotype is one base removed from it; base qualities were not supplied. TCRbeta-specific cDNA was reverse-transcribed from about 0.45 ug total RNA using a constant-region primer and ProtoScript II reverse transcriptase. The TCRbeta libraries were prepared through three rounds of nested multiplex PCR following a slightly modified ARM-PCR procedure. The first two PCR rounds used multiplex TRBV1-TRBV30 forward primers with a Cbeta reverse primer, each for roughly 10 cycles. Sample barcodes and Illumina adapters were added in a final 25-cycle PCR using Deep VentR polymerase. Before sequencing, amplicons of 200-500 bp were purified from gel using a QIAquick gel extraction kit. The TCRbeta amplicons were sequenced with 250-bp paired-end reads on an Illumina HiSeq 2500. The paper's processing steps were these. Quality trimming of reads was performed with Trimmomatic v0.33, and paired reads were merged with FLASH v1.2.11 so that full CDR3 sequences could be recovered. V, D and J germline segments were assigned to the rearranged TCRbeta sequences using MiGEC v1.2.1b. VDJtools v1.0.0 computed clonotype statistics and Shannon-Wiener diversity indices. Except for diversity analysis, only each sample's 250 most abundant clonotypes were used in subsequent analyses to reduce sampling bias. TCRdb passed the public sequencing reads through fastp at Q25 and MiXCR, retaining productive beta sequences. A single entry per CDR3 protein holds the most common genes and DNA from its merged rows. The V and J calls and clone size are TCRdb's, not the authors'. This sample has approximately 79,000 distinct CDR3 sequences in its table, and approximately 70% of those were observed once. Jointly, the top ten make up 25% to 30% of the sample.

CDR1 and CDR2, looked up from the germline V gene, are MDHEN and SYDVKM. The CDR3 measures 15 amino acids from cysteine to phenylalanine. Only CDR3 DNA remains: 45 bases, in frame from the first base. V is reduced by 3 bases and J by 0 bases, leaving a spacing of 11 bases between them. The source material was liver tumor tissue from sampling region 4. In the paper's terms, the cell subset or site label means: tumor region T4, right-lateral pole. The rearranged segments are TRBV28 and TRBJ2-5; the D gene could be TRBD1 or TRBD2, each one agreeing over 5 bases. This clonotype originated in a man in his forties with primary liver carcinoma and hepatitis B virus infection. This receptor has the CDR3 CASSLGVAYQETQYF. The DNA is as follows: TGTGCCAGCAGTTTGGGGGTGGCCTACCAAGAGACCCAGTACTTC.